Described below is a single T cell receptor (beta chain) sequence and its context. Its antigen is as yet unknown. This entry comes from a study of cytomegalovirus exposure and HLA in healthy donors. Whole-study findings and limits: With high specificity and sensitivity, the classifier reportedly diagnosed cytomegalovirus status.

60 Vbeta and 13 Jbeta primers were used in PCR. Assay used: immunoSEQ multiplex PCR; TCRdb lists only in-frame clones, some missing. The repertoire holds about 140,000 clones, approximately 84% seen once, with about 1.5% in the top ten. In germline, CDR1 is SGHTS, CDR2 YDEGEE. The V and J ends lost 0 bases and 4 bases respectively, with 13 bases between them. The CDR3 runs to 15 residues. This sequence was found in a man aged 25 to 40 in good health and CMV-seropositive. V and J are TRBV5-8 and TRBJ2-5; D is perhaps TRBD2 (6 bases). The specimen sequenced was PBMCs. CDR3 in amino acids: CASSLGTRERETQYF. The CDR3 DNA reads as TGTGCCAGCAGCTTGGGGACCCGGGAGAGAGAGACCCAGTACTTC. Looking up the rest from reference TRBV5-8 and TRBJ2-5 gives the full variable domain: EAGVTQSPTHLIKTRGQQATLRCSPISGHTSVYWYQQALGLGLQFLLWYDEGEERNRGNFPPRFSGRQFPNYSSELNVNALELEDSALYLCASSLGTRERETQYFGPGTRLLVL.